This T cell receptor beta chain was documented in a study of blood T cells in healthy people across ages. This CDR3 is built from 13 residues. CDR1 and CDR2 from the germline V gene are MNHEY and SVGAGI. The V end was cut by 6 bases, the J end by 6 bases, with 12 bases between. Alongside a J-beta primer mix, a sample-barcoded 5' primer served in a second PCR lasting roughly 6 to 11 cycles. Each cDNA molecule was tagged by a template-switch adaptor that had 12 random nucleotides. MiXCR was run by TCRdb on the 5' RACE reads, yielding one entry per CDR3 protein. This sample has over 1,500,000 distinct CDR3 sequences, with roughly 50% found just once.

The sequenced material came from blood. The rearrangement joins TRBV6-5 to TRBJ1-5; D is perhaps TRBD1 (5 bases). This clonotype originated in a woman aged 40 to 50 in good health. The DNA for the CDR3 is TGTGCCAGCAGCAAGATACAGGCTCAGCCCCAGCATTTT. It yields the protein CASSKIQAQPQHF.